The 11 T cell receptor beta chains below come from one sample, sequenced in a study of beta chain features in type 1 diabetes. What was sequenced were expressed TCRB transcripts, since all of the isolated RNA had been reverse transcribed. Generated by immunoSEQ multiplex PCR, the TCRdb table keeps only in-frame clones and is missing some. The table has about 130,000 clones, about 10% seen once. The sequenced sample was central memory CD4+ T cells from blood. Receptors were obtained from a man younger than 35 in good health.

This clone was counted only a few times. DNA for the CDR3: TGTGCCAGCAGCTGGGGGGACAGGACAAACTATGGCTACACCTTC. It yields the protein CASSWGDRTNYGYTF. The chain couples TRBV5-6 to TRBJ1-2; 8 nucleotides align to TRBD1. The CDR3 runs to 15 residues. Unmatched junction bases numbered 6, after V lost 3 bases and J lost 2 bases. The germline CDR1 and CDR2 sequences are SGHDT and YYEEEE.

J is TRBJ2-5 and V is TRBV28, with 9 bases lining up with TRBD2. V was pared by 10 bases and J by 2 bases, with 5 bases of the junction left unmatched. Germline CDR1 MDHEN, CDR2 SYDVKM. This CDR3 comprises 13 residues. The CDR3 DNA reads TGTGCCACCCGGGGACTAGCACAAGAGACCCAGTACTTC. Protein: CATRGLAQETQYF.

V usage is TRBV30 and J usage is TRBJ1-4; no firm D call. V was clipped by 2 bases and J by 6 bases, with 13 bases between them. Germline CDR1 reads GTSNPN; CDR2 reads SVGIG (reference sequence). The CDR3 sequence is 14 residues long. CDR3 sequence (DNA): TGTGCCTGGAGTCTCCGGGTTTCAGATGAAAAACTGTTTTTT. Protein sequence: CAWSLRVSDEKLFF.

The chain carries TRBV5-4 and TRBJ1-2; 7 bases align to TRBD1. The CDR3 is 14 residues long. V was pared by 3 bases and J by 1 base, with 3 bases of the junction left unmatched. Looked up from germline, CDR1 is SGHNT and CDR2 is YYREEE (reference sequence). The CDR3 protein is CASSWDRGNYGYTF. CDR3 DNA: TGTGCCAGCAGCTGGGACAGAGGTAACTATGGCTACACCTTC.

The DNA for the CDR3 is TGTGCCAGCAGTTCCCACGGACAGGGAAGTTCACCCCTCCACTTT. Translated: CASSSHGQGSSPLHF. The rearrangement uses TRBV28 and TRBJ1-6; TRBD1 matches 8 bases. V lost 4 bases and J lost 9; bases outside the gene matches: 8. Germline-derived CDR1 and CDR2 are MDHEN and SYDVKM. The CDR3 totals 15 residues.

This clone showed up just a few times. The chain combines TRBV9 with TRBJ2-7; TRBD1 matches at 10 bases. The germline V gene has CDR1 SGDLS and CDR2 YYNGEE. This CDR3 has 14 amino acids. V gave up 3 bases and J gave up 5 bases; unmatched junction bases: 5. Here the CDR3 DNA reads TGTGCCAGCAGCGGACAGGGGGCGCGGGACGAGCAGTACTTC. Translation: CASSGQGARDEQYF.

The chain joins TRBV25-1 to TRBJ1-5; 7 bases line up with TRBD1. Per germline, CDR1 MGHDK and CDR2 SYGVNS. With 2 bases clipped from V and 2 bases from J, the junction kept 3 bases outside the gene matches. The CDR3 is made up of 15 amino acids. CDR3 sequence (DNA): TGTGCCAGCAGTGAAGACAGGGTGGGCAATCAGCCCCAGCATTTT. Residues: CASSEDRVGNQPQHF.

The chain links TRBV2 to TRBJ2-5, with a weak D call TRBD2 (5 bases). Germline-derived CDR1 and CDR2 are SNHLY and FYNNEI. V was cut by 6 bases and J by 9 bases, with 23 bases left in between. The CDR3 has 15 residues. Here the CDR3 reads CASSPLRGPSGAQYF. The DNA of the CDR3 is TGTGCCAGCAGCCCGCTCCGCGGACCGTCCGGGGCCCAGTACTTC.

This clone has only a few counts. The genes are TRBV7-2 and TRBJ2-3; a possible D gene is TRBD1 (6 bases). Germline assignment: CDR1 SGHTA and CDR2 FQGNSA. CDR3 length: 15 amino acids. The germline V and J ends were trimmed by 7 bases and 2 bases, with 16 bases remaining between them. The CDR3 loop reads CASIPQGQPTDTQYF. Here the CDR3 DNA reads TGTGCCAGCATTCCCCAGGGGCAGCCCACAGATACGCAGTATTTT.

This clone was recorded many times. V gene TRBV14 combines with J gene TRBJ2-1; maybe TRBD1 (5 bases). CDR1 and CDR2 from the germline V gene are SGHDN and FVKESK. With 2 bases removed from V and 5 bases from J, the gap between germline ends came to 7 bases. The CDR3 totals 13 residues. CDR3 region: CASSQSGNNEQFF. The CDR3 nucleotides are TGTGCCAGCAGCCAATCAGGGAACAATGAGCAGTTCTTC. The full variable domain, in which reference TRBV14 and TRBJ2-1 provide the parts outside the CDR3, is EAGVTQFPSHSVIEKGQTVTLRCDPISGHDNLYWYRRVMGKEIKFLLHFVKESKQDESGMPNNRFLAERTGGTYSTLKVQPAELEDSGVYFCASSQSGNNEQFFGPGTRLTVL.

This clone showed up just a few times. The chain uses TRBV5-1 and TRBJ1-2; no clear D gene. The CDR3 consists of 14 residues. V lost 0 bases to trimming and J lost 4 bases, with 10 bases between them. Germline V gene data show CDR1 as SGHRS and CDR2 as YFSETQ. The CDR3 sequence: CASSLGDFGYGYTF. The CDR3 nucleotides are TGCGCCAGCAGCTTGGGTGATTTCGGCTATGGCTACACCTTC.